The 24 T cell receptor beta chains below all came from one sample that was sequenced in a study of cytomegalovirus exposure and HLA in healthy donors. 13 Jbeta primers and 60 Vbeta primers were used for the PCR. Sequencing used immunoSEQ multiplex PCR; TCRdb keeps in-frame clones, though not all of them. The sample has about 200,000 clones, about 78% seen once. The sample comprised PBMCs. These receptor sequences come from a woman aged 25 to 39 in good health and CMV-seronegative.

The CDR3 sequence is CASSFLAGDYEQYF. CDR3 nucleotides: TGTGCCAGCAGCTTTTTAGCGGGGGACTACGAGCAGTACTTC. J is TRBJ2-7 and V is TRBV5-6; 9 positions match TRBD2. V trimming: 2 bases; J trimming: 3 bases; junction bases outside the gene matches: 3. Germline CDR1 reads SGHDT; CDR2 reads YYEEEE. This CDR3 is built from 14 residues.

CDR3 sequence (DNA): TGTGCCAGCTCACCGGGGAGGGGAGAGGATGGCTACACCTTC. Encoded protein: CASSPGRGEDGYTF. The chain joins TRBV18 to TRBJ1-2, with D possibly matching TRBD1 (5 bases). Germline lookup yields CDR1 KGHSH and CDR2 LQKENI. Deletions cut 3 bases from V and 6 bases from J, with 14 bases between. This CDR3 is 14 amino acids long.

V gene TRBV27 combines with J gene TRBJ1-2, with 9 positions matching TRBD1. The J segment lost 6 bases and the V segment lost 4 bases, leaving 6 bases of the junction unmatched. This CDR3 comprises 14 residues. Germline V CDR1 and CDR2: MNHEY, SMNVEV (reference sequence). CDR3 region: CASSWGQGADGYTF. The CDR3 region has the DNA TGTGCCAGCAGTTGGGGACAGGGAGCAGATGGCTACACCTTC.

CDR3 in DNA: TGTGCCAGCAGTTACTCGGGGGACAACAACAATGAGCAGTTCTTC. Residues: CASSYSGDNNNEQFF. The chain uses TRBV6-5 and TRBJ2-1; weak D call: TRBD1 (6 bases). Germline V gene lookup returns CDR1 MNHEY and CDR2 SVGAGI. V shed 0 bases and J shed 5 bases, with 11 bases lying between them. There are 15 residues in the CDR3.

This clone was seen once. The chain has TRBV5-1 and TRBJ2-3; weak D call: TRBD2 (7 bases). The CDR3 loop spans 12 amino acids. Trimming took 6 bases from V and 5 from J, leaving 10 bases between them. The germline V gene encodes CDR1 SGHRS and CDR2 YFSETQ. This CDR3 reads CASKGEGDTQYF. The CDR3 DNA reads as TGCGCCAGCAAGGGGGAGGGAGATACGCAGTATTTT.

V is TRBV5-4 and J is TRBJ2-2; TRBD1 matches 7 bases. Germline V gene sequence: CDR1 SGHNT, CDR2 YYREEE (reference sequence). V lost 4 bases to trimming and J lost 1 base; unmatched junction nucleotides: 4. This CDR3 comprises 15 residues. CDR3 sequence reads: CASSPGTENTGELFF. CDR3 sequence (DNA): TGTGCCAGCAGCCCCGGGACAGAGAACACCGGGGAGCTGTTTTTT.

Only a few counts were recorded for this clone. The gene calls are TRBV5-1 and TRBJ2-7; D is undetermined. V shed 3 bases and J shed 6 bases, with 22 bases lying between them. The CDR3 spans 16 residues. Germline-derived CDR1 and CDR2 are SGHRS and YFSETQ. The CDR3 loop is CASSWFSERSHSEQYF. In DNA form, the CDR3 reads TGCGCCAGCAGCTGGTTTTCTGAGAGGAGCCACTCCGAGCAGTACTTC. Filled out from reference TRBV5-1 and TRBJ2-7, the complete variable domain reads KAGVTQTPRYLIKTRGQQVTLSCSPISGHRSVSWYQQTPGQGLQFLFEYFSETQRNKGNFPGRFSGRQFSNSRSEMNVSTLELGDSALYLCASSWFSERSHSEQYFGPGTRLTVT.

This chain connects TRBV28 to TRBJ2-2, with D possibly TRBD1 on 5 matching bases. The CDR3 length is 15 residues. In germline, CDR1 is MDHEN, CDR2 SYDVKM. The V gene lost 6 bases and the J gene lost 6 bases, with 17 bases spanning the gap. In nucleotides, the CDR3 is TGTGCCAGCAGCTCAAGGACATGGTCGGCCGGGGAGCTGTTTTTT. Its translation: CASSSRTWSAGELFF.

The chain has TRBV6-1 and TRBJ1-2, with a tentative D call TRBD1 (6 bases). The V gene lost 5 bases and the J gene lost 0 bases, with 13 bases spanning the gap. Germline loops: CDR1 MNHNS, CDR2 SASEGT. The CDR3 sequence is 15 residues long. The CDR3 coding sequence is TGTGCCAGCAGTTTCTTACAGGGAACTAACTATGGCTACACCTTC. Translation gives CASSFLQGTNYGYTF.

The CDR3 sequence is CASSQRTTYNEQFF. The CDR3 coding sequence is TGCGCCAGCAGCCAAAGGACAACCTACAATGAGCAGTTCTTC. V gene TRBV4-1 combines with J gene TRBJ2-1; maybe TRBD1 (5 bases). Trimming removed 2 bases from V and 2 bases from J, with 7 bases in between. CDR1 and CDR2 from the germline V gene are MGHRA and YSYEKL. The CDR3 spans 14 residues.

V and J are TRBV5-1 and TRBJ2-1; no reliable D call. The CDR3 has 14 amino acids. Germline assignment: CDR1 SGHRS and CDR2 YFSETQ. Deletions cut 5 bases from V and 9 bases from J, with 18 bases between. Here the CDR3 DNA reads TGCGCCAGCAGGAATGTTTCCCTAATTGGTGAGCAGTTCTTC. As protein: CASRNVSLIGEQFF.

The gene calls are TRBV10-3 and TRBJ2-7; tentative D call: TRBD1 (6 bases). CDR1 ENHRY and CDR2 SYGVKD come from the germline V gene. V was shortened by 6 bases and J by 4 bases, with 19 bases between the two germline ends. This CDR3 comprises 15 residues. The CDR3 coding sequence is TGTGCCATCAGGCCACGAGGGGGTGGGGCATACGAGCAGTACTTC. It specifies CAIRPRGGGAYEQYF.

With regard to this clone: Other DNA sequences in this specimen translate into the identical CDR3. This chain joins TRBV27 and TRBJ1-1; no firm D call. The germline CDR1 and CDR2 sequences are MNHEY and SMNVEV (reference sequence). The CDR3 extends over 13 amino acids. The ends were cut back, 2 bases at V and 1 base at J, with 5 bases in the middle. The CDR3 DNA reads as TGTGCCAGCAGTTTAGGCCGGAACACTGAAGCTTTCTTT. Protein: CASSLGRNTEAFF.

V and J are TRBV6-5 and TRBJ1-1, with 8 bases lining up with TRBD1. The V gene's germline CDR1 is MNHEY and CDR2 SVGAGI. The CDR3 covers 16 residues. V was clipped by 2 bases and J by 2 bases; unmatched bases: 7. In DNA, the CDR3 is TGTGCCAGCAGTTACCTTTGGGCAGGGGGCAACACTGAAGCTTTCTTT. Translating it yields CASSYLWAGGNTEAFF.

V usage is TRBV28 and J usage is TRBJ2-7, with 9 bases identical to TRBD1. The ends lost 7 bases at V and 0 bases at J; junction bases unmatched: 10. Per the germline V gene, CDR1 is MDHEN and CDR2 is SYDVKM. This CDR3 contains 16 residues. Here the CDR3 DNA reads TGTGCCAGCAACGCTCCCGGGACAGGGACCTCCTACGAGCAGTACTTC. Its translation: CASNAPGTGTSYEQYF.

This clone was seen a few times. V usage is TRBV7-2 and J usage is TRBJ2-7; the D is unclear. The CDR3 loop spans 11 amino acids. The V end was cut by 4 bases, the J end by 4 bases, with 5 bases between. Germline loops: CDR1 SGHTA, CDR2 FQGNSA. In DNA form, the CDR3 reads TGTGCCAGCAGCTCCTTATACGAGCAGTACTTC. This translates into CASSSLYEQYF.

In this sample, this clone turned up a few times. The rearrangement joins TRBV6-5 to TRBJ2-2, with no clear D. The CDR3 sequence is 16 residues long. In germline, CDR1 is MNHEY, CDR2 SVGAGI. The ends were cut back, 0 bases at V and 4 bases at J, with 12 bases in the middle. The CDR3 DNA sequence: TGTGCCAGCAGTTACTCGATAGGAGAAACCACCGGGGAGCTGTTTTTT. Translated, it gives CASSYSIGETTGELFF.

The chain recombines TRBV30 with TRBJ1-1, with TRBD1 as a possible D gene (5 bases). The CDR3 is made up of 12 amino acids. Deletions cut 8 bases from V and 2 bases from J, with 12 bases between. CDR1 and CDR2 (germline): GTSNPN, SVGIG (reference sequence). CDR3 residues: CALTGGNTEAFF. In DNA, the CDR3 is TGTGCCCTGACGGGGGGAAACACTGAAGCTTTCTTT.

This clone came up once. The CDR3 reads CASSWDRGSYEQYF. As DNA, the CDR3 is TGTGCCAGCAGTTGGGACAGGGGCTCCTACGAGCAGTACTTC. The chain uses TRBV28 and TRBJ2-7; 10 positions match TRBD1. The J segment lost 0 bases and the V segment lost 4 bases, leaving 0 bases of the junction unmatched. CDR3 length: 14 residues. CDR1 is MDHEN and CDR2 is SYDVKM in the germline V gene.

The genes are TRBV19 and TRBJ2-1; 9 nucleotides agree with TRBD1. CDR1 LNHDA and CDR2 SQIVND come from the germline V gene (reference sequence). Trimming took 5 bases from V and 6 from J; bases not matched to a gene: 11. There are 16 residues in the CDR3. The CDR3 bases are TGTGCCAGTAGTGCCGGCTGGGACAGGGATATCAATGAGCAGTTCTTC. Its protein is CASSAGWDRDINEQFF.

V usage is TRBV2 and J usage is TRBJ1-1; the match to TRBD1 covers 10 bases. CDR1 and CDR2 from the germline V gene are SNHLY and FYNNEI. The ends lost 6 bases at V and 8 bases at J; junction bases unmatched: 6. The CDR3 totals 13 residues. CDR3 sequence reads: CASSRGQGREAFF. CDR3 DNA sequence: TGTGCCAGCAGCCGGGGACAGGGGAGAGAAGCTTTCTTT.

The chain employs TRBV5-6 and TRBJ1-1; TRBD1 matches at 7 bases. The junction had 4 bases not matched to a gene; V was cut back by 2 bases and J by 3 bases. The CDR3 is made up of 14 amino acids. Germline-derived CDR1 and CDR2 are SGHDT and YYEEEE. CDR3: CASSLQGRDTEAFF. The CDR3 nucleotides read TGTGCCAGCAGCTTACAGGGGCGGGACACTGAAGCTTTCTTT.

This clone came up once. The chain carries TRBV2 and TRBJ1-4, with a possible D match to TRBD1 (5 bases). The germline V gene has CDR1 SNHLY and CDR2 FYNNEI. Trimming stripped 6 bases from V and 12 bases from J, with 23 bases between. The CDR3 has 15 residues. DNA for the CDR3: TGTGCCAGCAGGCAGGGTGTGATACGGGTTCCAGAACTGTTTTTT. It is translated as CASRQGVIRVPELFF.

The chain joins TRBV9 to TRBJ2-5, with D perhaps TRBD1 (5 bases). This CDR3 has 14 amino acids. V was cut by 4 bases and J by 1 base, with 11 bases left in between. Germline assignment: CDR1 SGDLS and CDR2 YYNGEE. The CDR3 loop is CASSPGQVQETQYF. In DNA, the CDR3 is TGTGCCAGCAGCCCCGGACAAGTCCAAGAGACCCAGTACTTC.